This T cell receptor (beta chain) derives from a study of cytomegalovirus exposure and HLA in healthy donors. As for the study in general: It was reported in a later analysis that the same platform had been used for the 120 or so validation repertoires as for the approximately 700 first-cohort repertoires. Overall study findings and caveats: The finding came from a later analysis; first-cohort TCR clusters tended to co-occur in the 95 to 150 validation repertoires. The authors listed over 150 TCR beta chains as cytomegalovirus-associated.

CDR3 size: 19 residues. The ends were cut back, 2 bases at V and 0 bases at J, with 20 bases in the middle. Per germline, CDR1 SEHNR and CDR2 FQNEAQ (reference sequence). About this clone: Its antigen is not identified.

The assay was immunoSEQ multiplex PCR, and TCRdb's table has in-frame clones only and misses some. Of approximately 120,000 clones listed, roughly 90% were seen once; the top ten hold roughly 2%. This clonotype was obtained from a woman aged 18-29 years in good health and CMV-seronegative. The specimen was PBMCs. The rearrangement joins TRBV7-9 to TRBJ2-1; D might be TRBD1 (6 bases). DNA of the CDR3: TGTGCCAGCAGCTTAATTCAGGGGCTCGCGGAAAGCTCCTACAATGAGCAGTTCTTC. Protein sequence: CASSLIQGLAESSYNEQFF.